Included here is one T cell receptor (beta chain) sequence, with context. Its antigen remains unidentified. CDR1 is MNHNY, CDR2 SVGAGI, per germline (reference sequence). The CDR3 runs to 14 residues. Trimming removed 4 bases from V and 5 bases from J, with 14 bases in between. Data came from immunoSEQ multiplex PCR; TCRdb stores just in-frame clones and leaves some out. This sample yields 100,000 to 120,000 clones, of which 85% to 95% are seen a single time; approximately 2.8% belongs to the top ten. The sample comes from a study of T cell responses to AZD1222 COVID-19 vaccine. Study-wide points: Increased Spike-specific TCR breadth and depth were observed after two AZD1222 doses.

This clonotype was sampled from an adult who received the AZD1222 COVID-19 vaccine. The chain joins TRBV6-6 to TRBJ2-5; D is unclear. The material was peripheral blood, obtained 28 days after the second AZD1222 dose. The CDR3 coding sequence is TGTGCCAGCAGTTTGCCCCCAGGTTTGGAGACCCAGTACTTC. Protein sequence: CASSLPPGLETQYF.